The 17 T cell receptor beta chains listed next were all sequenced from one sample in a study of blood T cell repertoires in COVID-19. Profiling relied on immunoSEQ multiplex PCR, and the TCRdb table lists in-frame clones only, not all of them. The sample has around 130,000 clones, roughly 85% seen once. The sequenced sample was peripheral blood. These receptors all stem from a human donor in a cohort sampled during active COVID-19.

About this clone itself: Other DNA sequences in this sample translate to the same CDR3. The J gene is TRBJ1-1, the V gene TRBV7-2, with TRBD1 matching 8 bases. Germline V gene sequence: CDR1 SGHTA, CDR2 FQGNSA. The CDR3 is made up of 13 amino acids. After removal of 3 bases from V and 4 bases from J, the junction contained 1 base not matched to a gene. The CDR3 reads CASSLDRVTEAFF. In nucleotides, the CDR3 is TGTGCCAGCAGCTTGGACAGGGTCACTGAAGCTTTCTTT.

The chain recombines TRBV11-1 with TRBJ2-1; 7 nucleotides agree with TRBD1. Germline lookup yields CDR1 SGHAT and CDR2 FQDESV (reference sequence). The V and J ends lost 1 base and 6 bases, in that order; junction bases with no gene match: 9. The CDR3 is made up of 16 amino acids. The CDR3 sequence is CASSLDRGRLGNEQFF. The CDR3 DNA sequence: TGTGCCAGCAGCTTAGACAGGGGCCGGTTGGGCAATGAGCAGTTCTTC.

The J gene is TRBJ1-1, the V gene TRBV6-5, with D possibly being TRBD1 (5 bases). CDR3 length equals 13 residues. The ends were cut back, 6 bases at V and 4 bases at J, with 12 bases in the middle. Germline CDR1 reads MNHEY; CDR2 reads SVGAGI. The CDR3 sequence is CASRPLTGTEAFF. The CDR3 region has the DNA TGTGCCAGCAGGCCCCTTACAGGCACTGAAGCTTTCTTT.

The V call is TRBV7-2, the J call TRBJ2-1; D perhaps matches TRBD2 (6 bases). The germline V gene has CDR1 SGHTA and CDR2 FQGNSA. This CDR3 has 13 amino acids. With 5 bases removed from V and 12 bases from J, the gap between germline ends came to 17 bases. The CDR3 protein is CASSLVRSGRQFF. CDR3 nucleotide sequence: TGTGCCAGCAGCCTAGTTCGTAGCGGTCGGCAGTTCTTC.

This clone was seen just once. The chain joins TRBV5-4 to TRBJ2-3; 11 bases align to TRBD2. V dropped 4 bases and J dropped 2; count of bases not matched to a gene: 6. Germline V gene lookup returns CDR1 SGHNT and CDR2 YYREEE (reference sequence). The CDR3 is 16 amino acids. Here the CDR3 reads CASSLRLAGPTDTQYF. DNA for the CDR3: TGTGCCAGCAGCCTTCGACTAGCGGGGCCCACAGATACGCAGTATTTT.

The V call is TRBV6-5, the J call TRBJ2-2; D not resolved. The CDR3 spans 14 residues. V gave up 4 bases and J gave up 7 bases, with 13 bases separating them. Germline V gene data show CDR1 as MNHEY and CDR2 as SVGAGI. As DNA, the CDR3 is TGTGCCAGCAGTTCATTGACACACGGCGGGGAGCTGTTTTTT. This sequence encodes CASSSLTHGGELFF.

The V gene is TRBV7-6, the J gene TRBJ1-3; D might be TRBD1 (6 bases). The V gene lost 2 bases and the J gene lost 0 bases, with 11 bases spanning the gap. The CDR3 sequence is 16 residues long. The germline V gene encodes CDR1 SGHVS and CDR2 FNYEAQ. CDR3 sequence: CASSLNTGNSGNTIYF. CDR3 coding DNA: TGTGCCAGCAGCTTAAATACAGGGAACTCTGGAAACACCATATATTTT.

The rearrangement links TRBV12-5 to TRBJ2-1; D might be TRBD1 (5 bases). CDR1 is LGHNT and CDR2 is FRNRAP in the germline V gene. V lost 1 base to trimming and J lost 0 bases, with 10 bases between them. This CDR3 has 16 residues. CDR3 nucleotides: TGTGCTAGTGGTTTGGCAGGGTTCAGCTCCTACAATGAGCAGTTCTTC. Its translation: CASGLAGFSSYNEQFF.

The chain employs TRBV28 and TRBJ1-5; TRBD1 matches at 10 bases. Germline V gives CDR1 MDHEN, CDR2 SYDVKM. J gave up 6 bases and V 7 bases, and 9 bases lay outside the gene matches. This CDR3 comprises 15 residues. The CDR3 DNA is TGTGCCAGCATAGGGACAGGGGCCTTTAGTCAGCCCCAGCATTTT. Its protein product is CASIGTGAFSQPQHF.

The chain couples TRBV7-2 to TRBJ2-3, with 9 bases identical to TRBD2. V shed 3 bases, J shed 1 base, and the junction held 5 bases outside the gene matches. The CDR3 totals 16 residues. The germline V gene encodes CDR1 SGHTA and CDR2 FQGNSA. This CDR3 is CASSFALAGGTDTQYF. The CDR3 DNA follows: TGTGCCAGCAGCTTCGCCTTAGCGGGGGGCACAGATACGCAGTATTTT. Variable domain in full (rest from reference TRBV7-2 and TRBJ2-3): GAGVSQSPSNKVTEKGKDVELRCDPISGHTALYWYRQSLGQGLEFLIYFQGNSAPDKSGLPSDRFSAERTGGSVSTLTIQRTQQEDSAVYLCASSFALAGGTDTQYFGPGTRLTVL.

The chain combines TRBV7-8 with TRBJ1-4, with no clear D. This CDR3 comprises 16 residues. V lost 5 bases, J lost 3 bases, and 16 bases lay in between. CDR1 is SGHVS and CDR2 is FQNEAQ in the germline V gene. CDR3 region: CASSPERGRANEKLFF. Written as DNA, the CDR3 is TGTGCCAGCAGCCCCGAGCGGGGTAGGGCTAATGAAAAACTGTTTTTT.

The CDR3 loop reads CASSTPRDTLNTEAFF. The CDR3 DNA is TGTGCCAGCAGCACACCCCGGGACACGTTGAACACTGAAGCTTTCTTT. The V gene is TRBV28, the J gene TRBJ1-1, with D tentatively TRBD1 (6 bases). V was cut by 6 bases and J by 0 bases, with 17 bases left in between. CDR1 is MDHEN, CDR2 SYDVKM, per germline. The CDR3 contains 16 residues.

The chain uses TRBV16 and TRBJ1-4; D uncertain. V dropped 1 base and J dropped 7 bases, with 7 bases sitting between them. This CDR3 has 13 amino acids. Germline V gene sequence: CDR1 KGHSY, CDR2 FQNENV. CDR3 protein: CASSQFRSEKLFF. The CDR3 region has the DNA TGTGCCAGCAGCCAATTTCGGAGTGAAAAACTGTTTTTT. The complete variable domain, with remaining parts taken from reference TRBV16 and TRBJ1-4, reads GEEVAQTPKHLVRGEGQKAKLYCAPIKGHSYVFWYQQVLKNEFKFLISFQNENVFDETGMPKERFSAKCLPNSPCSLEIQATKLEDSAVYFCASSQFRSEKLFFGSGTQLSVL.

This chain uses TRBV11-2 with TRBJ1-4; 10 nucleotides align to TRBD1. J lost 6 bases, V lost 5 bases, and 3 bases had no gene match. Per the germline V gene, CDR1 is SGHAT and CDR2 is FQNNGV. The CDR3 runs to 14 residues. Here the CDR3 reads CASSPTGGDEKLFF. CDR3 DNA sequence: TGTGCCAGCAGCCCGACAGGGGGCGATGAAAAACTGTTTTTT.

V usage is TRBV24-1 and J usage is TRBJ2-1; D remains ambiguous. Germline V gene sequence: CDR1 KGHDR, CDR2 SFDVKD. The CDR3 loop spans 11 amino acids. Trimming cost V 7 bases and J 8 bases, with 8 bases left between them. CDR3 in DNA: TGTGCCACCAGCCTACTGGATGAGCAGTTCTTC. Translated, it gives CATSLLDEQFF.

The gene calls are TRBV9 and TRBJ1-3; D gene ambiguous. Germline V lookup: CDR1 SGDLS, CDR2 YYNGEE. The CDR3 spans 13 residues. V gave up 2 bases and J gave up 4 bases, with 7 bases separating them. This CDR3 reads CASSVGEGNTIYF. The CDR3 DNA is TGTGCCAGCAGCGTCGGGGAGGGAAACACCATATATTTT.

This clone was seen a handful of times. The chain has TRBV5-1 and TRBJ2-5; 9 nucleotides align to TRBD2. The CDR3 contains 14 residues. The junction had 6 bases not matched to a gene; V was cut back by 4 bases and J by 5 bases. The germline V gene has CDR1 SGHRS and CDR2 YFSETQ. In nucleotides, the CDR3 is TGCGCCAGCAGCCTAGCGGGGCGGAAGGAGACCCAGTACTTC. Residues: CASSLAGRKETQYF.